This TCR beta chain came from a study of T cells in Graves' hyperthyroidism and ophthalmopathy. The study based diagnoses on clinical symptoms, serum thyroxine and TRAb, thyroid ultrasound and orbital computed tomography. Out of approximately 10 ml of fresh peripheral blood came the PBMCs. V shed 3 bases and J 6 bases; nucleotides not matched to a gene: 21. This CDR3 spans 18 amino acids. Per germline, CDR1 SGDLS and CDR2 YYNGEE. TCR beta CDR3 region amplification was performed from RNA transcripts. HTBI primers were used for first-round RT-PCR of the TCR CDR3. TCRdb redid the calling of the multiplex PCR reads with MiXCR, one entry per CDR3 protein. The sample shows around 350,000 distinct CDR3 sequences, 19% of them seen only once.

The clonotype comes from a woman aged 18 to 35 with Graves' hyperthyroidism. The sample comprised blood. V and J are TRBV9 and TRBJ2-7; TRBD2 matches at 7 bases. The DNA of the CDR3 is TGTGCCAGCAGCGGAGCCGAGCGGGGCCTCCTCCTCCAGGGCGAGCAGTACTTC. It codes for CASSGAERGLLLQGEQYF.